The clone carrying this TCR beta chain was found a few times. Its antigen is as yet unknown. The entry originates in a study of cytomegalovirus exposure and HLA in healthy donors. Study-level points and caveats: Indistinguishability led to the exclusion of some V segments, TRBV6-2 and TRBV6-3 included.

PCR amplification relied on 60 Vbeta primers (plus 13 Jbeta primers). Clones were read by immunoSEQ multiplex PCR, and TCRdb kept only the in-frame ones, dropping some. The sample includes approximately 200,000 clones, around 85% of them seen just once. CDR1 and CDR2 (germline): SGHRS, YFSETQ. J lost 2 bases, V lost 3 bases, and 5 bases had no gene match. This CDR3 has 15 amino acids. This sequence joins TRBV5-1 and TRBJ1-5, with 7 bases that match TRBD1. Sequenced sample: PBMCs. The source of this sequence is a girl aged 2-10 years in good health and CMV-seronegative. CDR3 in amino acids: CASSSEGAGNQPQHF. The CDR3 DNA sequence: TGCGCCAGCAGCTCGGAGGGGGCCGGCAATCAGCCCCAGCATTTT.